This T cell receptor (beta chain) was obtained from a study of T-cell reconstitution after alpha-beta-depleted transplantation in children. Unique molecular identifiers were incorporated during preparation of the TCRbeta library. TCRdb called the PCR reads again in MiXCR, with one record for every CDR3 protein. The sample lists roughly 200,000 distinct CDR3 sequences, roughly 10% occurring once. Germline V CDR1 and CDR2: LGHNA, YSLEER. Trimming removed 0 bases at V and 2 bases at J, with 13 bases between. This CDR3 is built from 17 residues. The source is a human donor who donated a stem cell graft to a child with acute lymphoblastic leukemia. The chain carries TRBV4-3 and TRBJ2-2; D is possibly TRBD2 (6 bases). The sample consisted of PBMCs from the stem cell graft donor, taken from the stem cell graft. The CDR3 DNA reads as TGCGCCAGCAGCCAAGAGTTTGGAGGGCGCAACACCGGGGAGCTGTTTTTT. Translating it yields CASSQEFGGRNTGELFF.